This entry describes one T cell receptor (beta chain). The record originates from a study of blood T cell repertoires in COVID-19. Across the whole study: The United States, Italy and Spain supplied acute and convalescent COVID-19 samples. The cDNA or gDNA used as material had been derived from T cells, B-cell-depleted T cells, or PBMCs.

This CDR3 spans 18 amino acids. CDR1 and CDR2 (germline): KGHDR, SFDVKD. The J segment lost 2 bases and the V segment lost 3 bases, leaving 10 bases of the junction unmatched. Authors' data handling: Amplification of reference gene primers provided the estimated nucleated cell counts. Sequencing used immunoSEQ multiplex PCR; TCRdb keeps in-frame clones, though not all of them. D and trimming were read from the DNA, whereas the V and J calls and clone size are those reported in that table. The data show fewer than 300,000 clones, about 89% seen once. The source material was peripheral blood. The TCR sequence derives from a woman in her 50s with acute or convalescent COVID-19. V gene TRBV24-1 combines with J gene TRBJ2-3, with 10 positions matching TRBD2. The CDR3 loop is CATSDTSGNKATTDTQYF. As DNA, the CDR3 is TGTGCCACCAGTGATACTAGCGGGAACAAGGCTACCACAGATACGCAGTATTTT.